This entry features one T cell receptor (beta chain) sequence. The data were obtained in a study of preoperative IRX-2 immunotherapy in early breast cancer. As to treatment: preoperative locoregional IRX-2 cytokine immunotherapy. Patients received preoperative, locoregional IRX-2 cytokine immunotherapy in a phase Ib study. Measured with immunoSEQ multiplex PCR; TCRdb has only the in-frame clones, and not every one. The sample lists around 40,000 clones, 85% to 95% occurring once. The source was tumor tissue, collected after IRX-2 immunotherapy. This sequence was found in a human donor with breast cancer.

CDR3 nucleotides: TGTGCCAGCCGCTTCAGCGGCTACGAGCAGTACTTC. Its protein product is CASRFSGYEQYF. The rearrangement joins TRBV18 to TRBJ2-7; D possibly corresponds to TRBD2 (5 bases). CDR3 length: 12 amino acids. V lost 8 bases and J lost 3, with 11 bases in between. Germline CDR1 and CDR2: KGHSH and LQKENI.